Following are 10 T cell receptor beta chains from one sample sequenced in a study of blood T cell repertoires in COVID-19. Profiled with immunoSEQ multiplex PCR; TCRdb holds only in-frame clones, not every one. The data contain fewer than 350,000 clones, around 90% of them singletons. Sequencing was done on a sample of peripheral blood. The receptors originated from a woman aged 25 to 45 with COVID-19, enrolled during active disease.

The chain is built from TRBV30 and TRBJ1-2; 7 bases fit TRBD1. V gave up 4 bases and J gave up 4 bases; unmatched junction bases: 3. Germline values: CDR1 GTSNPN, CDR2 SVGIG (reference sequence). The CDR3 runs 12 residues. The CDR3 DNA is TGTGCCTGGATGGGACAGATCTATGGCTACACCTTC. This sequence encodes CAWMGQIYGYTF.

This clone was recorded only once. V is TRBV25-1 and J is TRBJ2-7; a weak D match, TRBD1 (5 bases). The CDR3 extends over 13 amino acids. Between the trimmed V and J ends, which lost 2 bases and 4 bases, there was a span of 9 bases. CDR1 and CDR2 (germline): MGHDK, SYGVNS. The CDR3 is CASSEIGEYEQYF. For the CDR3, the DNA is TGTGCCAGCAGTGAAATAGGGGAATACGAGCAGTACTTC.

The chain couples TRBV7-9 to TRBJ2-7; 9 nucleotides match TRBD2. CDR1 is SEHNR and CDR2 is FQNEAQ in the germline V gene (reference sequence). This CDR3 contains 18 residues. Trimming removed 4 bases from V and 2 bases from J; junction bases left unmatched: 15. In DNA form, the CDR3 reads TGTGCCAGCAGCTCCCCATATGCGGGAGGGCCCGCGACCTACGAGCAGTACTTC. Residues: CASSSPYAGGPATYEQYF.

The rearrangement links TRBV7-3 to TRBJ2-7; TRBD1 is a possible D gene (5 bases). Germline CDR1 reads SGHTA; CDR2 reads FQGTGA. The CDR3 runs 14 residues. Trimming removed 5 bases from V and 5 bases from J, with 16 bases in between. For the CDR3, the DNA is TGTGCCAGCAGCCCCACTGGGGCCAGGGACGAGCAGTACTTC. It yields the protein CASSPTGARDEQYF.

The CDR3 here is CASSYFRTDEKLFF. In DNA form, the CDR3 reads TGTGCCAGCAGTTACTTCCGGACTGATGAAAAACTGTTTTTT. The chain carries TRBV6-2 or TRBV6-3 and TRBJ1-4, with no clear D. The V gene's germline CDR1 is MNHEY and CDR2 SVGEGT. This CDR3 is 14 amino acids long. Deletions cut 1 base from V and 6 bases from J, with 9 bases between.

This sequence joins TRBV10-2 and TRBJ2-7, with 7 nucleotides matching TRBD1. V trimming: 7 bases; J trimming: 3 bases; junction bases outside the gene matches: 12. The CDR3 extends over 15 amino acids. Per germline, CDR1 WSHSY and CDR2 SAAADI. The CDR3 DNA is TGCGCCAGCAACTTACCGGACAGGCCCCTCTACGAGCAGTACTTC. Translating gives CASNLPDRPLYEQYF.

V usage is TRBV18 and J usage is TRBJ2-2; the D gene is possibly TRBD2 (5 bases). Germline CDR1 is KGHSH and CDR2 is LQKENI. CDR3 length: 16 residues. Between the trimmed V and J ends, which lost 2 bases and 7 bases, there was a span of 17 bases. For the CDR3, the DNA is TGTGCCAGCTCACCAATAAAGGTTGGAGGTGGCGGGGAGCTGTTTTTT. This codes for CASSPIKVGGGGELFF.

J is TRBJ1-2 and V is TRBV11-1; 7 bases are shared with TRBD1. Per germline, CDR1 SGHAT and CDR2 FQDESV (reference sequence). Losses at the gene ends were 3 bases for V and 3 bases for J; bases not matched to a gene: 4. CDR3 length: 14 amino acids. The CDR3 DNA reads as TGTGCCAGCAGCTTGACAGGGTCCGACTATGGCTACACCTTC. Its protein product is CASSLTGSDYGYTF.

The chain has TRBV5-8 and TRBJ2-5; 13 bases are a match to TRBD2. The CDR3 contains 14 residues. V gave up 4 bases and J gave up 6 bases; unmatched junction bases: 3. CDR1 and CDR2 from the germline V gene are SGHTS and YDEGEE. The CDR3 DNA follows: TGTGCCAGCAGCCCGGGGACTAGCGGGAAGACCCAGTACTTC. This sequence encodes CASSPGTSGKTQYF.

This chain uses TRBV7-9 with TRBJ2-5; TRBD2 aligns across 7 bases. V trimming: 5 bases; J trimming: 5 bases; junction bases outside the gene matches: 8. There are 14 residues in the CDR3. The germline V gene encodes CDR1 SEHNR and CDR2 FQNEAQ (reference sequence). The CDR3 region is CASSGGSGRETQYF. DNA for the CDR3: TGTGCCAGCAGCGGCGGGAGCGGTCGCGAGACCCAGTACTTC.